The clone carrying this TCR beta chain was recorded once. This CDR3 comprises 16 residues. The V end was cut by 5 bases, the J end by 1 base, with 17 bases between. Per the germline V gene, CDR1 is SEHNR and CDR2 is FQNEAQ (reference sequence). The sample belongs to a study of T cell responses to AZD1222 COVID-19 vaccine. This table comes from immunoSEQ multiplex PCR, and its TCRdb copy is limited to in-frame clones, with some not included. The sample lists roughly 200,000 clones, around 93% occurring once. The chain uses TRBV7-9 and TRBJ1-1; maybe TRBD1 (6 bases). This clonotype was sampled from an adult who received the MenACWY meningococcal vaccine as a control. The starting material was peripheral blood, obtained 28 days after the second dose of the MenACWY control vaccine. Here the CDR3 reads CASSHPGGHKNTEAFF. The CDR3, as DNA: TGTGCCAGCAGCCATCCCGGGGGCCATAAGAACACTGAAGCTTTCTTT.